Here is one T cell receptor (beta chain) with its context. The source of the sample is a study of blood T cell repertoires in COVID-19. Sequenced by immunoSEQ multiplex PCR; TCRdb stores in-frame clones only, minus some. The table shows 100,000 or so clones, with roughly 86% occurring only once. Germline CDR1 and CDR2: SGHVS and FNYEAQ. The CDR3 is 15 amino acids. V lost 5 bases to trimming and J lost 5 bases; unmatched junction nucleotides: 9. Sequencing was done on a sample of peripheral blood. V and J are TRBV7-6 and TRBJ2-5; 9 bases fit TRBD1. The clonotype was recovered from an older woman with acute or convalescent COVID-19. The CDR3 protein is CASSPQGAPWETQYF. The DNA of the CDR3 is TGTGCCAGCAGCCCACAGGGGGCGCCGTGGGAGACCCAGTACTTC.